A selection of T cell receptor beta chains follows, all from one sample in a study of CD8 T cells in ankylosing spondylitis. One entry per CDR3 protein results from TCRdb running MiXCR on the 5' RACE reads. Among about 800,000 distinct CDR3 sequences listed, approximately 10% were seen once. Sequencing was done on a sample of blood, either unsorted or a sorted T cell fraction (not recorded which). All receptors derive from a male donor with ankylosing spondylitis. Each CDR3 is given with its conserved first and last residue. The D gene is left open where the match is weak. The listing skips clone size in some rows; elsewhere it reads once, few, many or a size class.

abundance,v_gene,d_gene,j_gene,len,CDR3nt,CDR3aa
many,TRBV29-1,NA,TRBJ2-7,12,TGCAGCGTTAGGGGACTCAATTACGAGCAGTACTTC,CSVRGLNYEQYF
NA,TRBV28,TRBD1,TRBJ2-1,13,TGTGCCAGCAGTACGACAGGGATCGATGAGCAGTTCTTC,CASSTTGIDEQFF
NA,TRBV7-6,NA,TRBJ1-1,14,TGTGCCAGCAGGGCCCAGGGGTTTCACACTGAAGCTTTCTTT,CASRAQGFHTEAFF
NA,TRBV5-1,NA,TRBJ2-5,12,TGCGCCAGCAGGGCCTTGGTGGAGACCCAGTACTTC,CASRALVETQYF
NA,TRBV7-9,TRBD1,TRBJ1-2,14,TGTGCCAGCAGAGCGGACAGGGGGCTCTATGGCTACACCTTC,CASRADRGLYGYTF
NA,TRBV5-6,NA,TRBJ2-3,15,TGTGCCAGCAGCTACAGTTTTTCTAGCACAGATACGCAGTATTTT,CASSYSFSSTDTQYF
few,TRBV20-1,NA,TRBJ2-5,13,TGCAGTGCTAGCTTCGGGGGCCAGGAGACCCAGTACTTC,CSASFGGQETQYF
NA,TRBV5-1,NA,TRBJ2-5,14,TGCGCCAGCAGCCCGGAGGCAGCTGAGGGGACCCAGTACTTC,CASSPEAAEGTQYF
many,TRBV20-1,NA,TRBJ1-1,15,TGCAGTGCTAGAGCGCGTCAGGGTGTGAACACTGAAGCTTTCTTT,CSARARQGVNTEAFF
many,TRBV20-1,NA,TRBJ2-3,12,TGCAGTGCTTCCTACGACGCCGATACGCAGTATTTT,CSASYDADTQYF
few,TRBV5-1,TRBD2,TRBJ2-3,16,TGCGCCAGCAGCAACAAAAGCGGGGGGGCCGTGGATACGCAGTATTTT,CASSNKSGGAVDTQYF
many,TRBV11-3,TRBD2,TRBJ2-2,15,TGTGCCAGCAGCTTAGGCGGGGGAAGGACCGGGGAGCTGTTTTTT,CASSLGGGRTGELFF
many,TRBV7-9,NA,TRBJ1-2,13,TGTGCCAGCAGCTGGCCGCGGCGGTATGGCTACACCTTC,CASSWPRRYGYTF
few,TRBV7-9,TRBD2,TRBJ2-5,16,TGTGCCAGCAGCCAGATAGCGGGAGGCGCCCAAGAGACCCAGTACTTC,CASSQIAGGAQETQYF
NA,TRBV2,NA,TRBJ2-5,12,TGTGCCACCCTCGGGTACCAAGAGACCCAGTACTTC,CATLGYQETQYF
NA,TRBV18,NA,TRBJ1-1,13,TGTGCCAGCTCACCACGGGCAGGGGATGAAGCTTTCTTT,CASSPRAGDEAFF
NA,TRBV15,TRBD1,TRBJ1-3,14,TGTGCCACCAGCCACCGGGACAGGGGGAACACCATATATTTT,CATSHRDRGNTIYF
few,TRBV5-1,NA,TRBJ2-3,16,TGCGCCAGCAGCTTGGCCGAGGCCGTTAGCACAGATACGCAGTATTTT,CASSLAEAVSTDTQYF